This T cell receptor beta chain stems from a study of T cells in localized non-small cell lung cancer. Sequencing used immunoSEQ multiplex PCR; TCRdb keeps in-frame clones, though not all of them. The repertoire holds nearly 35,000 clones, with 91% as singletons. Trimming stripped 4 bases from V and 1 base from J, with 9 bases between. The CDR3 has 14 amino acids. Germline V gene lookup returns CDR1 SGHTA and CDR2 FQGNSA. This receptor was taken from a female donor over 55 with stage II lung adenocarcinoma. Source: peripheral blood mononuclear cells, taken before any cancer treatment. This chain links TRBV7-2 with TRBJ2-3, with unresolved D. The CDR3 DNA sequence: TGTGCCAGCAGCTGGCAACGTCGCACAGATACGCAGTATTTT. This translates into CASSWQRRTDTQYF.